Listed below are T cell receptor beta chains from one sample, sequenced in a study of blood T cell repertoires in COVID-19. TCRdb keeps only in-frame clones here, not all; method: immunoSEQ multiplex PCR. Among almost 300,000 clones listed, roughly 90% were seen once. Material: peripheral blood. These receptors all stem from a woman under 40 with COVID-19, enrolled during active disease. Both conserved end residues are part of each CDR3. D genes are given only for firm matches. The size field is filled for only some rows; it gives once, few, many or a size class.

cdr3_length d_call clone_size j_call v_call cdr3_nt cdr3_aa
14 TRBD1 - TRBJ1-5 TRBV19 TGTGCCAGCTCCACCACAGGGGGGAATCAGCCCCAGCATTTT CASSTTGGNQPQHF
15 TRBD2 - TRBJ2-1 TRBV4-1 TGCGCCAGCAGCCATCCGGGACTAGCATACAATGAGCAGTTCTTC CASSHPGLAYNEQFF
13 - - TRBJ1-1 TRBV18 TGTGCCAGCTCTCCAACAAAGAACACTGAAGCTTTCTTT CASSPTKNTEAFF
17 TRBD1 - TRBJ2-3 TRBV6-1 TGTGCCAGCAGTGGGGGACTCGGGACAGGGTTCACAGATACGCAGTATTTT CASSGGLGTGFTDTQYF
15 TRBD2 once TRBJ2-7 TRBV27 TGTGCCAGCAATAAGATGGGACTAGCTTTCTACGAGCAGTACTTC CASNKMGLAFYEQYF
18 TRBD2 - TRBJ2-3 TRBV3-1/TRBV3-2 TGTGCCAGCATCCGCGGGGGGCGGGGCTCGTGGGGAAGAGATACGCAGTATTTT CASIRGGRGSWGRDTQYF
15 TRBD1 - TRBJ2-7 TRBV25-1 TGTGCCAGCAGTGGAGGACAGGGGGCGATTTACGAGCAGTACTTC CASSGGQGAIYEQYF
13 - - TRBJ1-5 TRBV25-1 TGTGCCAGCAGTCATGGGCGAGACCAGCCCCAGCATTTT CASSHGRDQPQHF
15 - - TRBJ1-5 TRBV6-5 TGTGCCAGCAGGCGTAAGACGGACAGATATCAGCCCCAGCATTTT CASRRKTDRYQPQHF
11 - - TRBJ1-2 TRBV20-1 TGCAGTGCTAGAGCAGGGAGGGGCTACACCTTC CSARAGRGYTF
13 TRBD1 - TRBJ2-5 TRBV28 TGTGCCAGCAGCCCCCACAGGGGTGAGTCCCAGTACTTC CASSPHRGESQYF
17 TRBD2 - TRBJ2-2 TRBV7-2 TGTGCCAGCAGGAGGACTAGCGGGGGGGCTTATACCGGGGAGCTGTTTTTT CASRRTSGGAYTGELFF
14 TRBD1 few TRBJ2-5 TRBV7-2 TGTGCCAGCAGCTCCCGGGACAGGCTACAGACCCAGTACTTC CASSSRDRLQTQYF
13 - - TRBJ1-5 TRBV6-1 TGTGCCAGCAGGGGGACTGCCCATTGGCCCCAGCATTTT CASRGTAHWPQHF
16 TRBD1 - TRBJ1-2 TRBV7-8 TGTGCCAGCAGCTTTGATGTTGGGACAGGTCCCTATGGCTACACCTTC CASSFDVGTGPYGYTF
13 - - TRBJ1-2 TRBV27 TGTGAAAGAGGGGGTCATACTAACTATGGCTACACCTTC CERGGHTNYGYTF
13 - - TRBJ2-1 TRBV18 TGTGCCAGCTCACCATTCAGGGCGGATGAGCAGTTCTTC CASSPFRADEQFF
13 TRBD1 few TRBJ1-4 TRBV3-1/TRBV3-2 TGTGCCAGCAGCGCACAGGGGAGAGAAAAACTGTTTTTT CASSAQGREKLFF
19 TRBD2 - TRBJ2-1 TRBV3-1/TRBV3-2 TGTGCCAGCAGCCAAGGGACTAGCGGGGGGGTAAGTAACGGAAATGAGCAGTTCTTC CASSQGTSGGVSNGNEQFF